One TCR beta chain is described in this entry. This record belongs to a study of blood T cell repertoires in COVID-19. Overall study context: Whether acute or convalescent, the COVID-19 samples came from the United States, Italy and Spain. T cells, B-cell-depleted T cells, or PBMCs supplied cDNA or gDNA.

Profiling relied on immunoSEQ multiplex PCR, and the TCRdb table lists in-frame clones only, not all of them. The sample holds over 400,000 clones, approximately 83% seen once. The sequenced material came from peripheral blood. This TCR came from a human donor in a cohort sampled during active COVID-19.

For the CDR3, the DNA is TGCGCCAGCAGCCTCGGGACAGGCATCTCCTACGAGCAGTACTTC. This codes for CASSLGTGISYEQYF. The chain joins TRBV4-1 to TRBJ2-7; TRBD1 agrees at 8 bases. This CDR3 contains 15 residues. The germline CDR1 and CDR2 sequences are MGHRA and YSYEKL. The J segment lost 0 bases and the V segment lost 4 bases, leaving 5 bases of the junction unmatched.